Presented here are 10 T cell receptor beta chains from one specimen sequenced in a study of patients and donors after allogeneic stem cell transplantation (dated by TCRdb to about 2020). The library was produced with RT-PCR. TCRdb shows the sequencer as NextSeq 550. TCRdb trimmed the raw reads at Q25, called clones with MiXCR and kept productive beta chains. Every distinct CDR3 protein forms one entry, paired with its most common genes and DNA. In all, the sample holds about 88,000 distinct CDR3 sequences, and about 48% of those were seen once. The top ten clones comprise around 60% of the sample. The sequenced material came from blood, either unsorted or a sorted T cell fraction (not recorded which). Receptor source: a human donor who was either an allogeneic HSCT recipient or a stem cell or donor lymphocyte infusion donor (not recorded which). It is not recorded whose cells these are; they may come from a transplant donor.

The chain joins TRBV3-1 to TRBJ2-6, with D unclear. The CDR3 is 16 residues long. The V end lost 2 bases, the J end lost 1 base, and 9 bases lay between the germline ends. Per the germline V gene, CDR1 is LGHDT and CDR2 is YNNKEL (reference sequence). In DNA, the CDR3 is TGTGCCAGCAGCCAACTAATGGCTTCTGGGGCCAACGTCCTGACTTTC. As protein: CASSQLMASGANVLTF.

The V gene is TRBV20-1, the J gene TRBJ1-2; no firm D call. The CDR3 is 14 residues long. CDR1 and CDR2 (germline): DFQATT, SNEGSKA (reference sequence). V was clipped by 0 bases and J by 7 bases, with 15 bases between them. The chain's CDR3 is CSARDRQLSIGYTF. CDR3 DNA sequence: TGCAGTGCTAGAGATAGGCAGCTATCTATTGGCTACACCTTC.

This clonotype was found a few times. The chain is built from TRBV7-2 and TRBJ1-1; 8 nucleotides align to TRBD1. Trimming took 6 bases from V and 3 from J; bases not matched to a gene: 3. Germline CDR1 SGHTA, CDR2 FQGNSA. The CDR3 sequence is 13 residues long. CDR3 DNA: TGTGCCAGCAGTCCACAGGGGGACACTGAAGCTTTCTTT. Translated, it gives CASSPQGDTEAFF.

This clonotype was observed a few times. The V gene is TRBV6-6, the J gene TRBJ1-1, with D perhaps TRBD1 (6 bases). Per germline, CDR1 MNHNY and CDR2 SVGAGI (reference sequence). The CDR3 sequence is 16 residues long. Trimming took 0 bases from V and 1 from J, leaving 12 bases between them. Here the CDR3 reads CASSYSTGAANTEAFF. CDR3 DNA: TGTGCCAGCAGTTACTCGACGGGGGCGGCGAACACTGAAGCTTTCTTT.

DNA of the CDR3: TGTGCCAGCAGCCAGCCGGACAGGCCTCATGGCTACACCTTC. This encodes CASSQPDRPHGYTF. The rearrangement uses TRBV4-2 and TRBJ1-2; 7 bases agree with TRBD1. Trimming at V came to 3 bases and at J to 6 bases, leaving 7 bases not matched to a gene. The CDR3 is made up of 14 amino acids. Germline loops: CDR1 LGHNA, CDR2 YNFKEQ.

The CDR3 nucleotides read TGCAGTGCTAGGCTTGCGGGAGTGAACACTGAAGCTTTCTTT. It is translated as CSARLAGVNTEAFF. The chain has TRBV20-1 and TRBJ1-1; no firm D call. This CDR3 has 14 amino acids. Trimming left V 3 bases short and J 0 bases short, with 11 bases between. Germline V lookup: CDR1 DFQATT, CDR2 SNEGSKA (reference sequence).

The chain links TRBV12-3 or TRBV12-4 to TRBJ2-3, with 12 bases that match TRBD2. CDR3 size: 17 residues. V dropped 5 bases and J dropped 2; count of bases not matched to a gene: 8. The CDR3 loop reads CASSPNTSGRITDTQYF. The CDR3 DNA sequence: TGTGCCAGCAGTCCGAACACTAGCGGGAGGATCACAGATACGCAGTATTTT.

This sequence joins TRBV28 and TRBJ2-1; possibly TRBD1 or TRBD2 for D (5 bases each). CDR1 is MDHEN, CDR2 SYDVKM, per germline. CDR3 length: 18 amino acids. V was shortened by 4 bases and J by 2 bases, with 21 bases between the two germline ends. The CDR3 DNA sequence: TGTGCCAGCAGTTCCTTACTAGGGGTCCTTTCTACCTACAATGAGCAGTTCTTC. Its translation is CASSSLLGVLSTYNEQFF. Complete variable domain (other parts from reference TRBV28 and TRBJ2-1): DVKVTQSSRYLVKRTGEKVFLECVQDMDHENMFWYRQDPGLGLRLIYFSYDVKMKEKGDIPEGYSVSREKKERFSLILESASTNQTSMYLCASSSLLGVLSTYNEQFFGPGTRLTVL.

The chain employs TRBV29-1 and TRBJ2-7; TRBD2 matches at 8 bases. V shed 6 bases, J shed 3 bases, and the junction held 16 bases outside the gene matches. The CDR3 is 16 amino acids. The germline V gene has CDR1 SQVTM and CDR2 ANQGSEA. The CDR3 nucleotides read TGCAGCGTAGCCGACTTGCGTCTAGCGGGCGGCTACGAGCAGTACTTC. Translating gives CSVADLRLAGGYEQYF.

The chain recombines TRBV4-1 with TRBJ1-6; D call uncertain. CDR1 and CDR2 from the germline V gene are MGHRA and YSYEKL. V gave up 1 base and J gave up 3 bases, with 4 bases separating them. The CDR3 contains 14 residues. CDR3 in amino acids: CASSQGGYNSPLHF. In nucleotides, the CDR3 is TGCGCCAGCAGCCAAGGGGGCTATAATTCACCCCTCCACTTT.